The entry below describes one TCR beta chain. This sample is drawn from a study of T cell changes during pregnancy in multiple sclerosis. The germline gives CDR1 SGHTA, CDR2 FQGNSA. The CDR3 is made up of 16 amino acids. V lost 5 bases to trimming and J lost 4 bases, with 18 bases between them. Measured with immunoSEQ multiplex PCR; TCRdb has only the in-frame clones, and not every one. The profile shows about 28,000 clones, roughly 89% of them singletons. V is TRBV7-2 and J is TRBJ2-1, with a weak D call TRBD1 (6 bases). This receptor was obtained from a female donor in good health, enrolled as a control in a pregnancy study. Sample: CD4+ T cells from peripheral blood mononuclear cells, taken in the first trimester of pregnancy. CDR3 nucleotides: TGTGCCAGCAGCCTCCAGGGGAGCGAGGTATACAATGAGCAGTTCTTC. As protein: CASSLQGSEVYNEQFF.